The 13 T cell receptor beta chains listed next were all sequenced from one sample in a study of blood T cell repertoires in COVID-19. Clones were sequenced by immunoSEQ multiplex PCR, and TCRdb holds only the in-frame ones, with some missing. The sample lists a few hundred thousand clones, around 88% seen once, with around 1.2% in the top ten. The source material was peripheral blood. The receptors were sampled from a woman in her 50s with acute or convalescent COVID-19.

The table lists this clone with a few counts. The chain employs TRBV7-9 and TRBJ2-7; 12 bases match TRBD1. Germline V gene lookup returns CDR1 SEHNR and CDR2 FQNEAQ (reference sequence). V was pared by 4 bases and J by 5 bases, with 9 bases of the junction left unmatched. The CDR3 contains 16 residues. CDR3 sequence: CASSSSWDRGRHEQYF. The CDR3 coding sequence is TGTGCCAGCAGCTCCTCTTGGGACAGGGGGCGCCACGAGCAGTACTTC.

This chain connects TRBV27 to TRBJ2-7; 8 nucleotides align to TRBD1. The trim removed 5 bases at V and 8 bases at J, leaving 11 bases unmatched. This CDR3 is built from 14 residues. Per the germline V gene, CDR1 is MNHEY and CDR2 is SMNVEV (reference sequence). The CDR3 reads CASSRLQDRDQQYF. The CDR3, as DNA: TGTGCCAGCAGTCGTCTTCAGGACAGGGACCAGCAGTACTTC.

The DNA of the CDR3 is TGTGCTGGGCGTAGGAACACTGAAGCTTTCTTT. Its protein product is CAGRRNTEAFF. The V call is TRBV12-5, the J call TRBJ1-1; D is unresolved. Trimming took 11 bases from V and 1 from J, leaving 8 bases between them. This CDR3 is built from 11 residues. Germline CDR1 reads LGHNT; CDR2 reads FRNRAP.

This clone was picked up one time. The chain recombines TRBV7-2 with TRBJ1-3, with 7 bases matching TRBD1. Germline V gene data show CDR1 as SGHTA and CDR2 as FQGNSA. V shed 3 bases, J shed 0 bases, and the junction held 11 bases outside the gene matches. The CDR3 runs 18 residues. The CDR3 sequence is CASSFTPTGMASGNTIYF. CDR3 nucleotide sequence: TGTGCCAGCAGCTTTACTCCGACAGGGATGGCCTCTGGAAACACCATATATTTT.

The CDR3 sequence: CASSVLAGGQETQYF. As DNA, the CDR3 is TGTGCCAGCAGCGTACTAGCGGGGGGCCAAGAGACCCAGTACTTC. The chain couples TRBV5-6 to TRBJ2-5; 12 positions match TRBD2. The CDR3 length is 15 residues. Losses at the gene ends were 4 bases for V and 1 base for J; bases not matched to a gene: 2. Per germline, CDR1 SGHDT and CDR2 YYEEEE.

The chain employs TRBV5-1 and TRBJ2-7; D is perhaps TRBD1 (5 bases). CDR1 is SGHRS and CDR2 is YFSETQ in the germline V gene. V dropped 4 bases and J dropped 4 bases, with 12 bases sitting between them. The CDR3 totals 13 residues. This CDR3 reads CASSPTPGYEQYV. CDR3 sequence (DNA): TGCGCCAGCAGCCCTACCCCAGGGTACGAGCAGTACGTC.

The DNA for the CDR3 is TGTGCCAGCAGCAGTAACCCTCGACAGCACATGAACACTGAAGCTTTCTTT. It translates to CASSSNPRQHMNTEAFF. V is TRBV9 and J is TRBJ1-1, with a tentative D call TRBD1 (5 bases). V was pared by 4 bases and J by 0 bases, with 19 bases between. The CDR3 has 17 amino acids. In germline, CDR1 is SGDLS, CDR2 YYNGEE.

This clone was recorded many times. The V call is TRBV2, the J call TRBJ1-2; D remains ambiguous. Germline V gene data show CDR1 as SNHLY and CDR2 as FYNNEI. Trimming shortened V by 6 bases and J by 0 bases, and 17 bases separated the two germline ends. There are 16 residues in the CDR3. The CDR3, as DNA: TGTGCCAGCAGCCTCACGGGAGGGCCAGCTAACTATGGCTACACCTTC. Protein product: CASSLTGGPANYGYTF. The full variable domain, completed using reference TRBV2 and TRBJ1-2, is EPEVTQTPSHQVTQMGQEVILRCVPISNHLYFYWYRQILGQKVEFLVSFYNNEISEKSEIFDDQFSVERPDGSNFTLKIRSTKLEDSAMYFCASSLTGGPANYGYTFGSGTRLTVV.

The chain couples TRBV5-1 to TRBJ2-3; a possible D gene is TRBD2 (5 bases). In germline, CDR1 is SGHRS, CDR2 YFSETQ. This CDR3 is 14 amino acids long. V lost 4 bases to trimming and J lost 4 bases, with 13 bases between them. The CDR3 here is CASSPALDSDTQYF. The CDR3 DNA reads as TGCGCCAGCAGCCCAGCACTAGATTCAGATACGCAGTATTTT.

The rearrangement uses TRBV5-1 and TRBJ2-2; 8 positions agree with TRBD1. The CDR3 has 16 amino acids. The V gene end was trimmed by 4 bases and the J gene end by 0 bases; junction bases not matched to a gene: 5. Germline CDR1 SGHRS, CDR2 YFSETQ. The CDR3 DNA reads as TGCGCCAGCAGCAAGGAGACAGGGGCGAACACCGGGGAGCTGTTTTTT. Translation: CASSKETGANTGELFF.

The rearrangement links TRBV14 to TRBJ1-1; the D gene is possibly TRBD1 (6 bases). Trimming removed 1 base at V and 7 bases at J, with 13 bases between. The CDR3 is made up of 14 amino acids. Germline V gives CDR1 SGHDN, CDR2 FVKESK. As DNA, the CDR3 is TGTGCCAGCAGCCAAGTTTCAGGGGCGAGTGAAGCTTTCTTT. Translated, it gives CASSQVSGASEAFF.

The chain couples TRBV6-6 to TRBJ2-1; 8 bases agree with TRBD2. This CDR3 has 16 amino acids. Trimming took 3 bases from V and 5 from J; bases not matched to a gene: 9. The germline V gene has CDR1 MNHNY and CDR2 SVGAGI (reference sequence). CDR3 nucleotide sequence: TGTGCCAGCAGTTATCCTAGCGGGCTAGATAACAATGAGCAGTTCTTC. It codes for CASSYPSGLDNNEQFF.

The CDR3, as DNA: TGTGCCAGCAGCGTAGAGGGACAGGCGATATACAATGAGCAGTTCTTC. It encodes CASSVEGQAIYNEQFF. The chain carries TRBV9 and TRBJ2-1; the match to TRBD1 covers 8 bases. CDR1 SGDLS and CDR2 YYNGEE come from the germline V gene. The CDR3 has 16 residues. With 0 bases clipped from V and 4 bases from J, the junction kept 6 bases outside the gene matches.